The 24 T cell receptor beta chains given below trace back to one sample, sequenced in a study of cytomegalovirus exposure and HLA in healthy donors. Amplification used 60 Vbeta primers and 13 Jbeta primers. Generated by immunoSEQ multiplex PCR, the TCRdb table keeps only in-frame clones and is missing some. The table has 60,000 to 85,000 clones, around 78% seen once. Sequenced sample: PBMCs. The receptors were sampled from a middle-aged man in good health and CMV-seronegative.

The chain has TRBV10-2 and TRBJ2-7, with D possibly being TRBD1 (6 bases). Trimming left V 6 bases short and J 2 bases short, with 8 bases between. CDR3 length: 12 residues. Germline lookup yields CDR1 WSHSY and CDR2 SAAADI. The DNA of the CDR3 is TGCGCCAGCAGGACAGGAGCCTACGAGCAGTACTTC. Translation: CASRTGAYEQYF.

Only one count was recorded for this clone. The gene calls are TRBV2 and TRBJ1-4; TRBD1 might be the D (5 bases). The CDR3 totals 14 residues. Trimming stripped 7 bases from V and 7 bases from J, with 16 bases between. Germline values: CDR1 SNHLY, CDR2 FYNNEI. In nucleotides, the CDR3 is TGTGCCAGCAACCCCAGGGCACAGTTTGAAAAACTGTTTTTT. It translates to CASNPRAQFEKLFF. Supplemented by reference TRBV2 and TRBJ1-4, the full variable domain reads EPEVTQTPSHQVTQMGQEVILRCVPISNHLYFYWYRQILGQKVEFLVSFYNNEISEKSEIFDDQFSVERPDGSNFTLKIRSTKLEDSAMYFCASNPRAQFEKLFFGSGTQLSVL.

This chain links TRBV5-1 with TRBJ1-2, with D hard to call. The CDR3 totals 15 residues. CDR1 is SGHRS, CDR2 YFSETQ, per germline. V was trimmed by 0 bases and J by 6 bases, leaving 15 bases between them. This chain's CDR3 is CASSLEGLSGNGYTF. In DNA, the CDR3 is TGCGCCAGCAGCTTGGAAGGACTATCGGGGAATGGCTACACCTTC.

The chain links TRBV7-3 to TRBJ2-1, with 10 bases fitting TRBD2. The CDR3 consists of 16 residues. Looked up from germline, CDR1 is SGHTA and CDR2 is FQGTGA. Germline trimming cut 0 bases from V and 5 bases from J; bases unmatched to any gene: 4. The CDR3 DNA is TGTGCCAGCAGCTTAACAGCGGGGGGGCCCAACAATGAGCAGTTCTTC. Protein: CASSLTAGGPNNEQFF.

Remarks on this clone: This CDR3 is also generated by other DNA sequences in the sample. J is TRBJ1-2 and V is TRBV30; no definite D call. The CDR3 loop spans 12 amino acids. Deletions cut 0 bases from V and 7 bases from J, with 9 bases between. Per the germline V gene, CDR1 is GTSNPN and CDR2 is SVGIG (reference sequence). CDR3 nucleotides: TGTGCCTGGAGTGTAGGAGGTGGTGGCTACACCTTC. Residues: CAWSVGGGGYTF.

J is TRBJ2-3 and V is TRBV6-6; 12 bases are a match to TRBD2. The junction had 3 bases not matched to a gene; V was cut back by 6 bases and J by 5 bases. The CDR3 consists of 14 residues. The germline V gene encodes CDR1 MNHNY and CDR2 SVGAGI (reference sequence). This CDR3 reads CASRPSGGEDTQYF. As DNA, the CDR3 is TGTGCCAGCAGACCTAGCGGGGGGGAAGATACGCAGTATTTT.

This sequence joins TRBV19 and TRBJ1-5, with D possibly being TRBD1 (5 bases). Germline values: CDR1 LNHDA, CDR2 SQIVND (reference sequence). V lost 1 base and J lost 6, with 13 bases in between. This CDR3 contains 15 residues. The CDR3 protein is CASSIGGASGQPQHF. CDR3 in DNA: TGTGCCAGTAGTATAGGTGGGGCATCCGGTCAGCCCCAGCATTTT.

About this clone: The junction departs from the called germline gene at one end, perhaps through a read error. The chain combines TRBV7-7 with TRBJ2-3; TRBD2 matches 13 bases. The length of the CDR3 is 14 residues. Germline CDR1 SSHAT, CDR2 FNYEAQ (reference sequence). In DNA, the CDR3 is TGTGCTAGCAGCGCCACTAGCGGGGGGGAGACGCAGTATTTT. It encodes CASSATSGGETQYF.

The CDR3 sequence is CASSQTGLSNEKLFF. CDR3 coding DNA: TGCGCCAGCAGCCAGACAGGGCTCTCTAATGAAAAACTGTTTTTT. The V gene is TRBV4-3, the J gene TRBJ1-4, with 7 bases that match TRBD1. The CDR3 has 15 residues. Germline V gene sequence: CDR1 LGHNA, CDR2 YSLEER. The V gene end was trimmed by 3 bases and the J gene end by 3 bases; junction bases not matched to a gene: 4.

This clone was seen a single time. The chain uses TRBV9 and TRBJ2-1; TRBD2 agrees at 12 bases. The germline V gene encodes CDR1 SGDLS and CDR2 YYNGEE. The CDR3 totals 15 residues. V was clipped by 4 bases and J by 9 bases; unmatched bases: 8. CDR3 sequence reads: CASSTRTSGVGEQFF. The CDR3 DNA reads TGTGCCAGCAGCACCCGGACTAGCGGGGTAGGTGAGCAGTTCTTC.

CDR3 nucleotides: TGCGCCAGCAGCCACGACCGGACAGGGAGCTATGGCTACACCTTC. Protein product: CASSHDRTGSYGYTF. V usage is TRBV5-1 and J usage is TRBJ1-2; 8 nucleotides align to TRBD1. Looked up from germline, CDR1 is SGHRS and CDR2 is YFSETQ. The CDR3 sequence is 15 residues long. J was trimmed by 4 bases and V by 4 bases; bases with no gene match: 9.

This chain connects TRBV13 to TRBJ1-6, with a tentative D call TRBD1 (5 bases). Germline loops: CDR1 PRHDT, CDR2 FYEKMQ (reference sequence). The CDR3 runs 17 residues. The V and J ends lost 2 bases and 0 bases respectively, with 11 bases between them. The CDR3 protein is CASSLFQGRSYNSPLHF. The CDR3 nucleotides read TGTGCCAGCAGCTTATTCCAGGGCCGCTCCTATAATTCACCCCTCCACTTT.

This sequence joins TRBV7-8 and TRBJ1-1; 9 nucleotides agree with TRBD1. This CDR3 comprises 17 residues. Germline CDR1 reads SGHVS; CDR2 reads FQNEAQ. V lost 5 bases to trimming and J lost 0 bases; unmatched junction nucleotides: 10. The CDR3 here is CASSGRPGTGMNTEAFF. In nucleotides, the CDR3 is TGTGCCAGCAGCGGGCGTCCCGGGACAGGGATGAACACTGAAGCTTTCTTT.

The CDR3 DNA sequence: TGTGCCAGCAGCCAAGGGGCAGGACCCTGGGGCACGCAGTATTTT. Translated: CASSQGAGPWGTQYF. The J gene is TRBJ2-3, the V gene TRBV14; D possibly corresponds to TRBD1 (5 bases). The V gene lost 1 base and the J gene lost 9 bases, with 17 bases spanning the gap. The CDR3 is 15 residues long. From germline, CDR1 is SGHDN and CDR2 FVKESK.

The count of this clone is one. The V gene is TRBV7-8, the J gene TRBJ1-2; D is unclear. Germline lookup yields CDR1 SGHVS and CDR2 FQNEAQ. With 3 bases removed from V and 4 bases from J, the gap between germline ends came to 12 bases. This CDR3 is built from 14 residues. The CDR3 region is CASSFKAGLYGYTF. The CDR3 DNA reads as TGTGCCAGCAGCTTCAAGGCAGGCCTCTATGGCTACACCTTC. The whole variable domain, filled in from reference TRBV7-8 and TRBJ1-2, reads GAGVSQSPRYKVAKRGQDVALRCDPISGHVSLFWYQQALGQGPEFLTYFQNEAQLDKSGLPSDRFFAERPEGSVSTLKIQRTQQEDSAVYLCASSFKAGLYGYTFGSGTRLTVV.

This clone has more than one count but fewer than ten. The chain joins TRBV4-2 to TRBJ1-4; D gene unclear. Germline V gene data show CDR1 as LGHNA and CDR2 as YNFKEQ. This CDR3 is 13 amino acids long. The V end lost 5 bases, the J end lost 6 bases, and 10 bases lay between the germline ends. The chain's CDR3 is CASSEIGDEKLFF. CDR3 bases: TGTGCCAGCAGCGAGATCGGGGATGAAAAACTGTTTTTT.

CDR3 DNA sequence: TGTGCCAGCAGTTTACCGATCCCTCAGGTGCCGGGGGGGGAGCAGTACTTC. This translates into CASSLPIPQVPGGEQYF. This chain connects TRBV28 to TRBJ2-7; 8 nucleotides align to TRBD2. This CDR3 comprises 17 residues. Germline assignment: CDR1 MDHEN and CDR2 SYDVKM. The trim removed 2 bases at V and 7 bases at J, leaving 16 bases unmatched.

This clone was picked up one time. V and J are TRBV5-8 and TRBJ1-1, with 8 bases fitting TRBD1. Germline assignment: CDR1 SGHTS and CDR2 YDEGEE. The CDR3 spans 14 residues. The junction had 6 bases not matched to a gene; V was cut back by 2 bases and J by 6 bases. The CDR3 spells CASSLQGVGAEAFF. The CDR3 region has the DNA TGTGCCAGCAGCTTACAGGGGGTAGGAGCTGAAGCTTTCTTT.

The rearrangement uses TRBV5-4 and TRBJ1-6, with TRBD1 as a possible D gene (5 bases). The ends were cut back, 3 bases at V and 6 bases at J, with 19 bases in the middle. The CDR3 totals 17 residues. Germline V lookup: CDR1 SGHNT, CDR2 YYREEE (reference sequence). The CDR3 sequence is CASSSLGGGRSNSPLHF. The CDR3 nucleotides read TGTGCCAGCAGCTCGTTGGGGGGAGGACGGTCTAATTCACCCCTCCACTTT.

This clone was counted between two and nine times. The chain is built from TRBV19 and TRBJ1-5; no clear D gene. Germline-derived CDR1 and CDR2 are LNHDA and SQIVND (reference sequence). CDR3 length: 15 amino acids. V lost 5 bases to trimming and J lost 3 bases, with 14 bases between them. As DNA, the CDR3 is TGTGCCAGTAGTCTGAGCCGACAATCCAATCAGCCCCAGCATTTT. It encodes CASSLSRQSNQPQHF.

The chain is built from TRBV30 and TRBJ1-2, with D maybe TRBD1 (6 bases). CDR1 and CDR2 from the germline V gene are GTSNPN and SVGIG (reference sequence). The V end lost 3 bases, the J end lost 5 bases, and 13 bases lay between the germline ends. The CDR3 covers 13 residues. For the CDR3, the DNA is TGTGCCTGGAGCAAGGGGGTTTGGTATGGCTACACCTTC. Protein sequence: CAWSKGVWYGYTF.

The chain carries TRBV5-1 and TRBJ2-3; TRBD1 aligns across 7 bases. After removal of 3 bases from V and 0 bases from J, the junction contained 4 bases not matched to a gene. The germline CDR1 and CDR2 sequences are SGHRS and YFSETQ. This CDR3 has 15 residues. In DNA, the CDR3 is TGCGCCAGCAGCTCCGACAGGGCTAGCACAGATACGCAGTATTTT. Protein sequence: CASSSDRASTDTQYF. Drawing the rest from reference TRBV5-1 and TRBJ2-3, the complete variable domain is KAGVTQTPRYLIKTRGQQVTLSCSPISGHRSVSWYQQTPGQGLQFLFEYFSETQRNKGNFPGRFSGRQFSNSRSEMNVSTLELGDSALYLCASSSDRASTDTQYFGPGTRLTVL.

J is TRBJ1-4 and V is TRBV18, with unresolved D. V was clipped by 1 base and J by 4 bases, with 7 bases between them. The CDR3 runs to 14 residues. CDR1 KGHSH and CDR2 LQKENI come from the germline V gene. In nucleotides, the CDR3 is TGTGCCAGCTCACCACAAACTCATAATGAAAAACTGTTTTTT. Residues: CASSPQTHNEKLFF.

The chain employs TRBV10-2 and TRBJ2-3; 8 bases fit TRBD2. Germline assignment: CDR1 WSHSY and CDR2 SAAADI. CDR3 size: 15 residues. Losses at the gene ends were 3 bases for V and 2 bases for J; bases not matched to a gene: 4. CDR3 residues: CASSETGGPTDTQYF. For the CDR3, the DNA is TGCGCCAGCAGTGAAACGGGGGGGCCCACAGATACGCAGTATTTT.